This entry lists 13 T cell receptor beta chains sequenced from one sample in a study of shared clonotypes between healthy human individuals. Generated by immunoSEQ multiplex PCR, the TCRdb table keeps only in-frame clones and is missing some. The sample comprises hundreds of thousands of clones, 95% to 98% of which are singletons, and 0.3% rests with the top ten. Selected positively for CCR7 and CD45RO-negative, naive CD8 cells excluded terminally differentiated effector memory CD45RA+ cells. Sequenced input: naive CD8+ T cells sorted from blood. These receptors came from a man younger than 45 in good health.

This rearrangement joins TRBV5-1 to TRBJ2-1, with 7 bases aligning to TRBD1. Germline trimming cut 0 bases from V and 8 bases from J; bases unmatched to any gene: 5. Germline loops: CDR1 SGHRS, CDR2 YFSETQ. CDR3 size: 14 residues. In nucleotides, the CDR3 is TGCGCCAGCAGCTTGGGACAGGGAGCCGATGAGCAGTTCTTC. Residues: CASSLGQGADEQFF.

The CDR3 region is CASSSGNQPQHF. The CDR3 bases are TGTGCCAGCAGTTCGGGCAATCAGCCCCAGCATTTT. The chain couples TRBV28 to TRBJ1-5; no reliable D call. The CDR3 covers 12 residues. Germline CDR1 and CDR2: MDHEN and SYDVKM. V lost 4 bases and J lost 2, with 3 bases in between.

As for this clone: This specimen includes other DNA sequences encoding the same CDR3. The chain recombines TRBV27 with TRBJ2-7, with D maybe TRBD2 (5 bases). This CDR3 spans 13 amino acids. V shed 4 bases and J shed 2 bases, with 9 bases lying between them. Germline V gives CDR1 MNHEY, CDR2 SMNVEV (reference sequence). The CDR3 sequence is CASSWRGPYEQYF. The CDR3 nucleotides are TGTGCCAGCAGTTGGAGAGGGCCCTACGAGCAGTACTTC.

The chain has TRBV4-3 and TRBJ2-1; 10 bases are a match to TRBD2. The CDR3 consists of 16 residues. Looked up from germline, CDR1 is LGHNA and CDR2 is YSLEER. V lost 2 bases, J lost 4 bases, and 5 bases stayed unmatched. In DNA, the CDR3 is TGCGCCAGCAGCCAAACCGGGACTAGCGCGTACAATGAGCAGTTCTTC. This translates into CASSQTGTSAYNEQFF.

V and J are TRBV2 and TRBJ1-5; no clear D gene. The CDR3 is 15 amino acids. V lost 6 bases and J 0 bases, leaving 12 bases between the germline ends. CDR1 SNHLY and CDR2 FYNNEI come from the germline V gene. The CDR3: CASSSDGYSNQPQHF. CDR3 sequence (DNA): TGTGCCAGCAGCTCCGACGGCTATAGCAATCAGCCCCAGCATTTT.

A note on this clone: Its ends do not fully match the called genes, so a read error is possible. The genes are TRBV4-3 and TRBJ1-4, with TRBD1 as a possible D gene (5 bases). Germline loops: CDR1 LGHNA, CDR2 YSLEER. This CDR3 comprises 17 residues. CDR3 region: CASSQGTGHATNEKLFF. CDR3 coding DNA: TGCGCCAGCAGTCAAGGCACAGGCCATGCAACTAATGAAAAACTGTTTTTT.

The table lists this clone with a count of one. The J gene is TRBJ2-7, the V gene TRBV6-6; D remains unclear. Germline V gene lookup returns CDR1 MNHNY and CDR2 SVGAGI (reference sequence). Trimming shortened V by 5 bases and J by 5 bases, and 19 bases separated the two germline ends. The CDR3 length is 15 residues. DNA of the CDR3: TGTGCCAGCAGTCGGACGGGTTCAAGGCTCGACGAGCAGTACTTC. Residues: CASSRTGSRLDEQYF.

The chain couples TRBV19 to TRBJ1-5; tentatively, D is TRBD1 (5 bases). The CDR3 covers 14 residues. Trimming left V 4 bases short and J 3 bases short, with 10 bases between. Germline V gene sequence: CDR1 LNHDA, CDR2 SQIVND (reference sequence). The CDR3 sequence: CASSNRGYNQPQHF. The CDR3 bases are TGTGCCAGTAGTAACCGGGGCTACAATCAGCCCCAGCATTTT.

This clone was recorded only once. V is TRBV9 and J is TRBJ2-7; D gene uncertain. Germline CDR1 SGDLS, CDR2 YYNGEE. V shed 4 bases and J shed 2 bases, with 16 bases lying between them. This CDR3 spans 15 amino acids. CDR3 region: CASSPGPPATYEQYF. The CDR3, as DNA: TGTGCCAGCAGCCCCGGCCCGCCAGCCACCTACGAGCAGTACTTC. Based on the CDR3 plus reference TRBV9 and TRBJ2-7, the full variable domain is DSGVTQTPKHLITATGQRVTLRCSPRSGDLSVYWYQQSLDQGLQFLIQYYNGEERAKGNILERFSAQQFPDLHSELNLSSLELGDSALYFCASSPGPPATYEQYFGPGTRLTVT.

The J gene is TRBJ2-7, the V gene TRBV19; perhaps TRBD1 as D (6 bases). The CDR3 contains 15 residues. CDR1 is LNHDA, CDR2 SQIVND, per germline (reference sequence). Trimming took off 2 bases at V and 4 bases at J, with 15 bases between the two ends. The CDR3 loop reads CASSIYKGDPYEQYF. The CDR3 nucleotides read TGTGCCAGTAGTATATATAAGGGGGATCCTTACGAGCAGTACTTC.

DNA for the CDR3: TGTGCCAGCAGCTTTCTAGGTGGGCAGTACTTC. Its translation: CASSFLGGQYF. V is TRBV11-2 and J is TRBJ2-7; D is uncertain. V lost 3 bases, J lost 9 bases, and 9 bases lay in between. The CDR3 runs 11 residues. Looked up from germline, CDR1 is SGHAT and CDR2 is FQNNGV.

The chain has TRBV27 and TRBJ2-4; 13 nucleotides agree with TRBD2. V gave up 5 bases and J gave up 8 bases; unmatched junction bases: 9. This CDR3 has 16 amino acids. The V gene's germline CDR1 is MNHEY and CDR2 SMNVEV (reference sequence). CDR3: CASSPRGLAGVYIQYF. Written as DNA, the CDR3 is TGTGCCAGCAGTCCAAGAGGACTAGCGGGAGTATACATTCAGTACTTC.

V is TRBV25-1 and J is TRBJ2-5; TRBD1 matches at 7 bases. V trimming: 6 bases; J trimming: 2 bases; junction bases outside the gene matches: 12. The CDR3 contains 16 residues. The germline gives CDR1 MGHDK, CDR2 SYGVNS. Here the CDR3 DNA reads TGTGCCAGCAGACCGTCCCGGGACAGAGGGCAAGAGACCCAGTACTTC. Its protein is CASRPSRDRGQETQYF.